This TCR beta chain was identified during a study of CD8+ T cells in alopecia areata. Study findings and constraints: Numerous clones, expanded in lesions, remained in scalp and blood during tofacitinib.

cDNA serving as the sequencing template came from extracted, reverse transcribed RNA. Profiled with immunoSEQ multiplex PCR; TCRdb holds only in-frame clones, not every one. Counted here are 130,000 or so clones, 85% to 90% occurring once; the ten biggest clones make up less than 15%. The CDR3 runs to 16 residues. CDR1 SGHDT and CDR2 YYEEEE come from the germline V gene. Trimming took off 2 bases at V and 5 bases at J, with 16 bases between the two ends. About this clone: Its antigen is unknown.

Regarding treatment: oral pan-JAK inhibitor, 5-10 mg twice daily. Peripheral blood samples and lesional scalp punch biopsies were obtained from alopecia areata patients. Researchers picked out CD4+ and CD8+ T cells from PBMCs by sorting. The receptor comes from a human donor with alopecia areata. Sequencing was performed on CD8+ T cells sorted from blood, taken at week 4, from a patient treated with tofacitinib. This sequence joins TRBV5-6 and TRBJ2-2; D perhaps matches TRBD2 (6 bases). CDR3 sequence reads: CASSFLPGRQTGELFF. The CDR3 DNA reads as TGTGCCAGCAGCTTTTTACCCGGGAGACAGACCGGGGAGCTGTTTTTT. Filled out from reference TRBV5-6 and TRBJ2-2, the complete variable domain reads DAGVTQSPTHLIKTRGQQVTLRCSPKSGHDTVSWYQQALGQGPQFIFQYYEEEERQRGNFPDRFSGHQFPNYSSELNVNALLLGDSALYLCASSFLPGRQTGELFFGEGSRLTVL.